This T cell receptor (beta chain) comes out of a study of blood T cell repertoires in COVID-19. This clone was seen only once. The germline CDR1 and CDR2 sequences are SGHRS and YFSETQ. The CDR3 totals 18 residues. V lost 1 base to trimming and J lost 0 bases; unmatched junction nucleotides: 11. Sequenced by immunoSEQ multiplex PCR; TCRdb stores in-frame clones only, minus some. The sample has 150,000 to 200,000 clones, around 82% seen once; the top ten hold 9.8%. The chain is built from TRBV5-1 and TRBJ2-3, with TRBD2 matching over 7 bases. The source material was peripheral blood. The TCR sequence derives from a woman aged 80 or older with acute or convalescent COVID-19. This chain's CDR3 is CASSLSVRLAGSTDTQYF. The CDR3 DNA sequence: TGCGCCAGCAGCTTGTCGGTCCGGTTAGCGGGCAGCACAGATACGCAGTATTTT.